There are a few counts of the clone carrying this TCR beta chain. The sample belongs to a study of patients and donors after allogeneic stem cell transplantation. The CDR3 has 16 residues. V was pared by 6 bases and J by 2 bases, with 19 bases between. MiXCR was run by TCRdb on the RT-PCR reads, yielding one entry per CDR3 protein. The profile shows hundreds of thousands of distinct CDR3 sequences, 35% to 45% of them singletons. Sequencing was done on a sample of blood, either unsorted or a sorted T cell fraction (not recorded which). The chain links TRBV12-3 or TRBV12-4 to TRBJ1-2, with D maybe TRBD1 (5 bases). This receptor was obtained from a human donor who was either an allogeneic HSCT recipient or a stem cell or donor lymphocyte infusion donor (not recorded which). It is not recorded whose cells these are; they may come from a transplant donor. The CDR3 DNA sequence: TGTGCCAGCAGCCGGGGGAAAGAGGGGCGCAACTATGGCTACACCTTC. Its translation: CASSRGKEGRNYGYTF.